This entry lists 19 T cell receptor beta chains sequenced from one sample in a study of blood T cell repertoires in COVID-19. Assay: immunoSEQ multiplex PCR; the TCRdb copy retains only in-frame clones and omits some. Of 55,000 to 85,000 clones listed, more than 60% are singletons. The sequenced sample was peripheral blood. The receptors were sampled from a man aged 60 to 69 with acute or convalescent COVID-19.

This sequence joins TRBV5-1 and TRBJ2-5; D perhaps matches TRBD1 (5 bases). This CDR3 has 16 residues. V lost 4 bases and J 4 bases, leaving 20 bases between the germline ends. Germline V lookup: CDR1 SGHRS, CDR2 YFSETQ. Here the CDR3 reads CASSPDWGSRRETQYF. The DNA of the CDR3 is TGCGCCAGCAGCCCTGACTGGGGCAGCAGAAGAGAGACCCAGTACTTC.

This chain uses TRBV5-5 with TRBJ1-3; no definite D call. The CDR3 extends over 14 amino acids. The V gene lost 2 bases and the J gene lost 0 bases, with 6 bases spanning the gap. Germline V gene lookup returns CDR1 SGHKS and CDR2 YYEKEE (reference sequence). In DNA, the CDR3 is TGTGCCAGCAGCTTTCAAAACTCTGGAAACACCATATATTTT. Amino acid sequence: CASSFQNSGNTIYF.

As DNA, the CDR3 is TGTGCCAGCAGTTTATGGCCAGGGGTA. Translation: CASSLWPGV. This rearrangement joins TRBV28 to TRBJ2-7; tentatively, D is TRBD1 (6 bases). The CDR3 is 9 amino acids. Germline V gene lookup returns CDR1 MDHEN and CDR2 SYDVKM.

CDR3 in amino acids: CASSPVGGADTQYF. CDR3 nucleotides: TGTGCCAGCAGCCCGGTGGGGGGTGCAGATACGCAGTATTTT. This rearrangement joins TRBV6-5 to TRBJ2-3, with a tentative D call TRBD2 (6 bases). This CDR3 is built from 14 residues. Deletions cut 6 bases from V and 4 bases from J, with 14 bases between. The germline V gene has CDR1 MNHEY and CDR2 SVGAGI.

The CDR3: CASSIRGRGRLSEKLFF. The CDR3 region has the DNA TGTGCCAGTAGTATTCGGGGCAGGGGTCGATTGAGTGAAAAACTGTTTTTT. This chain connects TRBV19 to TRBJ1-4, with D tentatively TRBD1 (6 bases). The germline V gene has CDR1 LNHDA and CDR2 SQIVND (reference sequence). V shed 3 bases and J shed 7 bases, with 21 bases lying between them. This CDR3 has 17 amino acids.

The chain combines TRBV11-2 with TRBJ1-1; D uncertain. CDR1 SGHAT and CDR2 FQNNGV come from the germline V gene. V lost 1 base and J 4 bases, leaving 10 bases between the germline ends. This CDR3 region has 14 residues. Here the CDR3 DNA reads TGTGCCAGCAGCTTAGTCCGGGAGGGCACTGAAGCTTTCTTT. This translates into CASSLVREGTEAFF.

The chain combines TRBV4-1 with TRBJ1-3; perhaps TRBD1 as D (6 bases). Germline values: CDR1 MGHRA, CDR2 YSYEKL. The CDR3 runs 17 residues. Trimming stripped 1 base from V and 1 base from J, with 14 bases between. The CDR3 loop reads CASSQGTTGLSGNTIYF. The DNA of the CDR3 is TGCGCCAGCAGCCAAGGAACTACAGGGTTATCTGGAAACACCATATATTTT.

This clone was seen only once. The rearrangement links TRBV7-9 to TRBJ1-2; D is undetermined. The CDR3 consists of 14 residues. Germline CDR1 reads SEHNR; CDR2 reads FQNEAQ (reference sequence). The V and J ends lost 2 bases and 8 bases respectively, with 15 bases between them. Written as DNA, the CDR3 is TGTGCCAGCAGCTTAAGCGGGCTCCTCCAGGGCTACACCTTC. It specifies CASSLSGLLQGYTF.

The V gene is TRBV2, the J gene TRBJ1-1; no definite D call. CDR3 length: 12 residues. Trimming took 6 bases from V and 4 from J, leaving 9 bases between them. Germline CDR1 reads SNHLY; CDR2 reads FYNNEI. Written as DNA, the CDR3 is TGTGCCAGCAGGGCGGTTGGCACTGAAGCTTTCTTT. Translation: CASRAVGTEAFF.

The chain couples TRBV5-6 to TRBJ2-7; 10 bases fit TRBD2. Trimming took 4 bases from V and 0 from J; bases not matched to a gene: 4. Germline V CDR1 and CDR2: SGHDT, YYEEEE. This CDR3 region has 15 residues. The CDR3 protein is CASSEGLAVSYEQYF. The DNA for the CDR3 is TGTGCCAGCAGCGAAGGACTAGCGGTCTCCTACGAGCAGTACTTC.

The chain uses TRBV7-2 and TRBJ2-3; 9 positions match TRBD2. The V and J ends lost 2 bases and 3 bases, in that order; junction bases with no gene match: 9. The CDR3 has 17 residues. Germline V gene lookup returns CDR1 SGHTA and CDR2 FQGNSA. Here the CDR3 reads CASSLIGGGAWTDTQYF. The CDR3 DNA sequence: TGTGCCAGCAGCTTAATAGGCGGGGGGGCTTGGACAGATACGCAGTATTTT.

The chain joins TRBV7-8 to TRBJ2-7; 9 nucleotides align to TRBD1. Trimming removed 3 bases from V and 4 bases from J; junction bases left unmatched: 7. The V gene's germline CDR1 is SGHVS and CDR2 FQNEAQ. This CDR3 is built from 15 residues. DNA of the CDR3: TGTGCCAGCAGCTTTGGACAGGGGTTTATTTACGAGCAGTACGTC. Residues: CASSFGQGFIYEQYV.

The genes are TRBV19 and TRBJ1-5; D gene uncertain. Deletions cut 3 bases from V and 3 bases from J, with 12 bases between. This CDR3 contains 15 residues. Per germline, CDR1 LNHDA and CDR2 SQIVND (reference sequence). The CDR3 DNA reads TGTGCCAGTAGTATGGCCTTGAGGGACAATCAGCCCCAGCATTTT. This sequence encodes CASSMALRDNQPQHF.

The J gene is TRBJ2-1, the V gene TRBV3-1 (or the pseudogene TRBV3-2); 11 nucleotides line up with TRBD2. The germline V gene has CDR1 LGHDT and CDR2 YNNKEL (reference sequence). This CDR3 has 15 residues. V lost 2 bases to trimming and J lost 7 bases; unmatched junction nucleotides: 4. CDR3 nucleotide sequence: TGTGCCAGCAGCCAACTAGCGGGAGGTAAGAATGAGCAGTTCTTC. Amino acids: CASSQLAGGKNEQFF.

V gene TRBV11-2 combines with J gene TRBJ1-1; 7 bases match TRBD1. The length of the CDR3 is 16 residues. The ends lost 4 bases at V and 0 bases at J; junction bases unmatched: 8. The germline V gene has CDR1 SGHAT and CDR2 FQNNGV. Here the CDR3 reads CASSWGETGLNTEAFF. The CDR3 DNA reads TGTGCCAGCAGCTGGGGCGAGACAGGGTTGAACACTGAAGCTTTCTTT.

This clone was seen a single time. This chain connects TRBV5-1 to TRBJ2-3; 10 bases fit TRBD2. This CDR3 has 16 amino acids. The V gene end was trimmed by 2 bases and the J gene end by 1 base; junction bases not matched to a gene: 4. Germline V gives CDR1 SGHRS, CDR2 YFSETQ. CDR3 sequence (DNA): TGCGCCAGCAGCTTACTAGCGGGACGGGGCACAGATACGCAGTATTTT. It codes for CASSLLAGRGTDTQYF. The full variable domain, rest sourced from reference TRBV5-1 and TRBJ2-3, is KAGVTQTPRYLIKTRGQQVTLSCSPISGHRSVSWYQQTPGQGLQFLFEYFSETQRNKGNFPGRFSGRQFSNSRSEMNVSTLELGDSALYLCASSLLAGRGTDTQYFGPGTRLTVL.

The chain combines TRBV30 with TRBJ2-7, with 11 bases fitting TRBD1. The CDR3 covers 14 residues. Germline CDR1 reads GTSNPN; CDR2 reads SVGIG (reference sequence). After removal of 5 bases from V and 2 bases from J, the junction contained 5 bases not matched to a gene. The CDR3 loop reads CAWLRDRGTYEQYF. The CDR3 coding sequence is TGTGCCTGGTTAAGGGACAGGGGGACCTACGAGCAGTACTTC.

CDR3 sequence (DNA): TGTGCCAGCAGTATCCAGAGCGCCGAGACCCAGTACTTC. This codes for CASSIQSAETQYF. V and J are TRBV6-2 or TRBV6-3 and TRBJ2-5; D gene uncertain. V was clipped by 5 bases and J by 5 bases, with 12 bases between them. Germline values: CDR1 MNHEY, CDR2 SVGEGT. This CDR3 is built from 13 residues.

The chain uses TRBV6-1 and TRBJ2-7; TRBD2 agrees at 9 bases. The CDR3 is 13 amino acids. The V gene's germline CDR1 is MNHNS and CDR2 SASEGT. V trimming: 1 base; J trimming: 5 bases; junction bases outside the gene matches: 0. The CDR3 bases are TGTGCCAGCAGTGAAGGCGGGAGGGACGAGCAGTACTTC. Its protein product is CASSEGGRDEQYF.